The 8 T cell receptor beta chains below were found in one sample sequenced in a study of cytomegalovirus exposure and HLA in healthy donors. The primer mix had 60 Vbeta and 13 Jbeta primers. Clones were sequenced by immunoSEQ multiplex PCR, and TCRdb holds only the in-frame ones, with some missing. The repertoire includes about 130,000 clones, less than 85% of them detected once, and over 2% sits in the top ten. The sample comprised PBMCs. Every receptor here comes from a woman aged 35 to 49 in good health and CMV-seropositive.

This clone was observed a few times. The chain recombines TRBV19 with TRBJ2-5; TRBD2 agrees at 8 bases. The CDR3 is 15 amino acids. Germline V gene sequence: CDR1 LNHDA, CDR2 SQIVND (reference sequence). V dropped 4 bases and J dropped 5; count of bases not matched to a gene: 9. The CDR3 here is CASSRQRGIGETQYF. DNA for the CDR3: TGTGCCAGTAGTAGGCAGCGGGGGATCGGCGAGACCCAGTACTTC.

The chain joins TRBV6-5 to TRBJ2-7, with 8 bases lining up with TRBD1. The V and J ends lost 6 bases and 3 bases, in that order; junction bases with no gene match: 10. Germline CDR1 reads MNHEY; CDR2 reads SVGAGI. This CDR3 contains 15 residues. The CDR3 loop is CASSARTGIYYEQYF. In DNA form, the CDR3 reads TGTGCCAGCAGCGCAAGGACAGGGATCTACTACGAGCAGTACTTC.

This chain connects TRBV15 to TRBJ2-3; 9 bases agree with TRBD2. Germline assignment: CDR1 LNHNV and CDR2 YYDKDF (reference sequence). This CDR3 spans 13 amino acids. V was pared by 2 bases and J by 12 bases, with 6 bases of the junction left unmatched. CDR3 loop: CATSRTGLASQYF. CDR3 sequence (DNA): TGTGCCACCAGCAGAACTGGACTAGCGTCACAGTATTTT.

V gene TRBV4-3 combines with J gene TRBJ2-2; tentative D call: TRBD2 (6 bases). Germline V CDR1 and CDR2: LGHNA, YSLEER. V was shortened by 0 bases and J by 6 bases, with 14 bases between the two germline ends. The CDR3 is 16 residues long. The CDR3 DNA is TGCGCCAGCAGCCAAGATTGGACGACTAGGGCCGGGGAGCTGTTTTTT. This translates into CASSQDWTTRAGELFF.

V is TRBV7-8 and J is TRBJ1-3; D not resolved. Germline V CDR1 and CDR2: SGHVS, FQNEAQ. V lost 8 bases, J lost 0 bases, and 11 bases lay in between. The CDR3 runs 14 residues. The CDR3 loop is CASGLGGSGNTIYF. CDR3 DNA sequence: TGTGCCAGCGGCCTTGGAGGCTCTGGAAACACCATATATTTT.

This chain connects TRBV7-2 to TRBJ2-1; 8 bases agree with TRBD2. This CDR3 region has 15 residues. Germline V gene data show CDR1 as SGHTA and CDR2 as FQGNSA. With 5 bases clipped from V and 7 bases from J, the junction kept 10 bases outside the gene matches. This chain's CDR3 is CASSAGLVETNEQFF. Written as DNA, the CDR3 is TGTGCCAGCAGCGCGGGACTAGTGGAGACGAATGAGCAGTTCTTC. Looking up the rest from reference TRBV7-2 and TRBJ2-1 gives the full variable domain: GAGVSQSPSNKVTEKGKDVELRCDPISGHTALYWYRQSLGQGLEFLIYFQGNSAPDKSGLPSDRFSAERTGGSVSTLTIQRTQQEDSAVYLCASSAGLVETNEQFFGPGTRLTVL.

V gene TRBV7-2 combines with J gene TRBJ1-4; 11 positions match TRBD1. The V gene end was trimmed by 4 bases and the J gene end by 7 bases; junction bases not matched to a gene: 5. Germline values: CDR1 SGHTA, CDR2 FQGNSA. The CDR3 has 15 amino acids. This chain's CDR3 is CASSSRTGGVEKLFF. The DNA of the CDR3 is TGTGCCAGCAGCTCGCGGACAGGGGGCGTTGAAAAACTGTTTTTT.

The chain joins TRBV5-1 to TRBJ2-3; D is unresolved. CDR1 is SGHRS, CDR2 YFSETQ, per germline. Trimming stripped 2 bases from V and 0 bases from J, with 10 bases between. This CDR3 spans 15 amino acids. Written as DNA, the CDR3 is TGCGCCAGCAGCTTTGGCTCGAGGAGCACAGATACGCAGTATTTT. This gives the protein CASSFGSRSTDTQYF.